A single T cell receptor (beta chain) is shown here with its context. Its antigen is still unknown. Unique molecular identifiers featured in each of the TCR beta cDNA libraries. In TCRdb, the PCR reads were re-called with MiXCR into one record per CDR3 protein. The data hold approximately 660,000 distinct CDR3 sequences, with approximately 60% observed a single time. These data come from a study of post-analysis software for immune sequencing data. Findings of the study overall: Patients had higher frequencies than controls of about five TRBV segments, including TRBV5-6, TRBV5-1 and TRBV20-1.

The junction had 9 bases not matched to a gene; V was cut back by 5 bases and J by 10 bases. CDR3 length: 14 residues. The V gene's germline CDR1 is ENHRY and CDR2 SYGVKD. The TCR originated in a girl aged 2-10 years with multiple sclerosis. Source material: blood. This chain links TRBV10-3 with TRBJ2-1; 9 nucleotides match TRBD1. The DNA of the CDR3 is TGTGCCATCAGTAACACCGGGACAGGGAACGAGCAGTTCTTC. Protein product: CAISNTGTGNEQFF.